This T cell receptor (beta chain) was obtained from a study of early T cells in non-severe SARS-CoV-2 infection (dated by TCRdb to the early 2020s). For context, the study as a whole: TCR sequencing used bulk RNA from unsorted whole blood, so alpha and beta chains could not be paired. On the study overall, not on this receptor specifically: VDJdb matching was skewed toward anti-spike CD8 responses, so virus-specific expansions were likely underestimated and private and CD4 specificities were missed.

The protocol used for the library was 5' RACE. These reads were obtained on a NextSeq 500. In the TCR library protocol, unique molecular identifiers were attached to individual cDNA molecules to correct for PCR bias and sequencing error. TCR alpha and beta chains were both sequenced, and the abundances of alpha and beta sequences in each sample were closely correlated with each other. Per the authors' processing: Decombinator V4 was used to annotate TCR sequences for V gene, J gene and CDR3. TCRs were defined as expanded if a significant change between any two time points was detected under a Poisson model with p below 0.0001. TCR abundances were normalised to the total number of TCRs sequenced per sample and expressed as counts per million. A search of VDJdb, accessed on 1 November 2021, was run for TCRs annotated to CMV, EBV and SARS-CoV-2, with TCRs annotated for multiple antigens excluded. The raw public reads went through TCRdb reprocessing: fastp at Q25, MiXCR clone calling, in-frame beta chains kept. Under each unique CDR3 protein, matching rows form one entry showing the most common genes and DNA. The V and J calls here are based on TCRdb, not the publication. The sample has tens of thousands of distinct CDR3 sequences on record, approximately 16% of them singletons. The ten largest clonotypes hold approximately 4% of the sample.

A case-control design nested within a healthcare worker cohort in London, UK, was used, with weekly nasopharyngeal swab PCR tests and blood sampling performed. Between 23 and 31 March 2020, the week of the UK lockdown, healthcare workers were enrolled and then followed up weekly for as long as 16 weeks. In regard to this clonotype: Its antigen remains undetermined. The record has no base qualities; no much larger clone is one base away.

The specimen was whole blood, collected at baseline. The sequence derives from an adult who was a healthcare worker with PCR-confirmed SARS-CoV-2 infection or an uninfected control (not recorded which).

In nucleotides, the sequence is TGTGCCAGCAGCTTTTATTCGACAGGGGTGAACACTGAAGCTTTCTTT. Its protein is CASSFYSTGVNTEAFF. The chain couples TRBV5-6 to TRBJ1-1, with 8 central nucleotides matching TRBD1. The CDR3, cysteine through phenylalanine, is 16 amino acids long. The kept DNA is CDR3 alone, 48 bases in frame from the first base. From V the trimming removes 2 bases and from J it removes 0 bases, while the gene matches leave 6 bases of the junction unaccounted for. According to the germline V gene, CDR1 reads SGHDT and CDR2 reads YYEEEE.